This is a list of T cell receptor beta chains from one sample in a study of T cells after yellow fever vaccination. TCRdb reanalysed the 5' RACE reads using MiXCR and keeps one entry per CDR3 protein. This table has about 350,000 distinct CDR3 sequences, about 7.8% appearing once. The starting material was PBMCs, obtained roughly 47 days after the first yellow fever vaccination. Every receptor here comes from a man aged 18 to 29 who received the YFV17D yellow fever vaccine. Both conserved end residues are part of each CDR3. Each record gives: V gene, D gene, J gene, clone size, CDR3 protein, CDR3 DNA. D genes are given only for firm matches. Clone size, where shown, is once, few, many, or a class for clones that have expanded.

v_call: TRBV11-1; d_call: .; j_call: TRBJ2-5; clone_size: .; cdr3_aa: CASSPSLDVTRKQETQYF; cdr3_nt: TGTGCCAGCAGCCCTAGCTTAGACGTTACGAGGAAACAAGAGACCCAGTACTTC
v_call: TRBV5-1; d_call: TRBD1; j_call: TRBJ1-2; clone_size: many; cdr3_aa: CASARGQRPSNYGYTF; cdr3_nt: TGCGCCAGCGCGCGGGGACAGCGGCCCTCTAACTATGGCTACACCTTC
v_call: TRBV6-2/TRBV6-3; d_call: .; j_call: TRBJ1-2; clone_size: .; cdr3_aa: CASSYAESNYGYTF; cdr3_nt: TGTGCCAGCAGTTATGCGGAAAGCAACTATGGCTACACCTTC
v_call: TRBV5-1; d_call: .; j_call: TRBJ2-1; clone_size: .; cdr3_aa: CASSFASRYNEQFF; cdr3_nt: TGCGCCAGCAGCTTTGCGTCTCGCTACAATGAGCAGTTCTTC
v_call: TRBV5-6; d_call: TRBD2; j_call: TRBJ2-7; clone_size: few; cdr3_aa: CASSLAGTSGMYEQYF; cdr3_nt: TGTGCCAGCAGCTTGGCCGGGACTAGCGGGATGTACGAGCAGTACTTC
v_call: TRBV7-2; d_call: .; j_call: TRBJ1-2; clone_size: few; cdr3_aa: CASSYTDRGGYTF; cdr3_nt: TGTGCCAGCAGCTATACGGACCGAGGGGGCTACACCTTC
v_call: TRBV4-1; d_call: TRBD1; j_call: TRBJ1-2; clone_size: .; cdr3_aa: CASSTGTGRYGYTF; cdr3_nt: TGCGCCAGCAGTACCGGGACAGGACGCTATGGCTACACCTTC
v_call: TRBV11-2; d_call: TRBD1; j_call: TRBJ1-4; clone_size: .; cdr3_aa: CASSLDRFKEKLFF; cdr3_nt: TGTGCCAGCAGCTTGGACAGGTTCAAGGAAAAACTGTTTTTT
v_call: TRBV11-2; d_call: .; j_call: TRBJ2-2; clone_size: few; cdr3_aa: CASSLAGAPNTGELFF; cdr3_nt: TGTGCCAGCAGCTTAGCGGGGGCTCCTAACACCGGGGAGCTGTTTTTT
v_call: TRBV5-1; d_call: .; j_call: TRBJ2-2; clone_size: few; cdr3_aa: CASSLAPGMGTGELFF; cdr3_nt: TGCGCCAGCAGCTTGGCTCCTGGGATGGGCACCGGGGAGCTGTTTTTT
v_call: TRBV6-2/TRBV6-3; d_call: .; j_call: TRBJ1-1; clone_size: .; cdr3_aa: CASSYSVAGRENTEAFF; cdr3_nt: TGTGCCAGCAGTTACTCCGTCGCGGGGAGGGAGAACACTGAAGCTTTCTTT
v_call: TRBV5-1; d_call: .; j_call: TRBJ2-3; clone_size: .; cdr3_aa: CASRLNGQPSTDTQYF; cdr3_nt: TGCGCCAGCAGGTTAAACGGGCAACCTAGCACAGATACGCAGTATTTT
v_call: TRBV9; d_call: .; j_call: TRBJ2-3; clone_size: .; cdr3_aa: CVSSVEGEPDTQYF; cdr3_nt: TGTGTCAGCAGCGTAGAGGGGGAACCAGATACGCAGTATTTT